This entry lists 27 T cell receptor beta chains sequenced from one sample in a study of CD8+ T cells in alopecia areata. Extraction of RNA preceded its reverse transcription into cDNA, which served as the sequencing template. Some clones are missing from TCRdb's copy, which holds only in-frame ones; the method was immunoSEQ multiplex PCR. The sample yields 100,000 to 150,000 clones, approximately 49% seen once. Sequences were derived from CD8+ T cells sorted from blood, sampled at week 0. The receptor source for this set is a human donor with alopecia areata.

This clone was observed a handful of times. The V and J genes are TRBV4-3 and TRBJ1-3, with D maybe TRBD1 (5 bases). Trimming stripped 0 bases from V and 7 bases from J, with 19 bases between. The CDR3 has 17 amino acids. From germline, CDR1 is LGHNA and CDR2 YSLEER. The CDR3 spells CASSQDTEGAAGNTIYF. In nucleotides, the CDR3 is TGCGCCAGCAGCCAAGATACCGAAGGGGCGGCGGGGAACACCATATATTTT.

The V call is TRBV6-5, the J call TRBJ1-5; the D gene is possibly TRBD1 (5 bases). V was clipped by 6 bases and J by 3 bases, with 9 bases between them. The CDR3 runs 13 residues. Germline V gene data show CDR1 as MNHEY and CDR2 as SVGAGI. This CDR3 reads CASSPGVNQPQHF. The CDR3 nucleotides are TGTGCCAGCAGCCCGGGGGTCAATCAGCCCCAGCATTTT.

This clone came up a few times. The CDR3 nucleotides are TGTGCCAGCCAACGCAACACCGGGGAGCTGTTTTTT. This codes for CASQRNTGELFF. The V and J genes are TRBV11-2 and TRBJ2-2; D is unclear. This CDR3 has 12 amino acids. CDR1 and CDR2 from the germline V gene are SGHAT and FQNNGV. Trimming left V 8 bases short and J 2 bases short, with 6 bases between.

V and J are TRBV13 and TRBJ2-7, with D possibly being TRBD1 (6 bases). The V gene's germline CDR1 is PRHDT and CDR2 FYEKMQ (reference sequence). The V end lost 5 bases, the J end lost 3 bases, and 11 bases lay between the germline ends. The CDR3 spans 13 residues. This CDR3 reads CASSTMDSYEQYF. The CDR3 bases are TGTGCCAGCAGCACCATGGACAGCTACGAGCAGTACTTC.

The table lists this clone with a few counts. This chain connects TRBV7-9 to TRBJ2-1; TRBD1 might be the D (5 bases). The CDR3 runs to 16 residues. Germline CDR1 and CDR2: SEHNR and FQNEAQ (reference sequence). V lost 2 bases and J 0 bases, leaving 11 bases between the germline ends. This CDR3 reads CASSLPPGISYNEQFF. The CDR3 DNA reads TGTGCCAGCAGCTTACCCCCAGGGATCTCCTACAATGAGCAGTTCTTC.

This clone showed up just once. This sequence joins TRBV9 and TRBJ2-5, with D unresolved. CDR3 size: 14 residues. The germline V gene encodes CDR1 SGDLS and CDR2 YYNGEE. V was shortened by 0 bases and J by 10 bases, with 16 bases between the two germline ends. CDR3 DNA: TGTGCCAGCAGCGTAGAAAATGGACGGACGGTCCAGTACTTC. Translated: CASSVENGRTVQYF. Complete variable domain (other parts from reference TRBV9 and TRBJ2-5): DSGVTQTPKHLITATGQRVTLRCSPRSGDLSVYWYQQSLDQGLQFLIQYYNGEERAKGNILERFSAQQFPDLHSELNLSSLELGDSALYFCASSVENGRTVQYFGPGTRLLVL.

This clone was seen more than once but under ten times. The gene calls are TRBV5-4 and TRBJ2-6; 7 nucleotides line up with TRBD2. Trimming removed 0 bases from V and 0 bases from J; junction bases left unmatched: 6. The CDR3 has 18 residues. CDR1 is SGHNT, CDR2 YYREEE, per germline (reference sequence). CDR3 sequence reads: CASSLASGLYSGANVLTF. Here the CDR3 DNA reads TGTGCCAGCAGCTTGGCTAGCGGACTTTACTCTGGGGCCAACGTCCTGACTTTC. Combining the CDR3 with reference TRBV5-4 and TRBJ2-6 gives the whole variable domain ETGVTQSPTHLIKTRGQQVTLRCSSQSGHNTVSWYQQALGQGPQFIFQYYREEENGRGNFPPRFSGLQFPNYSSELNVNALELDDSALYLCASSLASGLYSGANVLTFGAGSRLTVL.

V is TRBV13 and J is TRBJ2-7, with a possible D match to TRBD1 (5 bases). This CDR3 region has 14 residues. V was shortened by 1 base and J by 2 bases, with 9 bases between the two germline ends. Germline loops: CDR1 PRHDT, CDR2 FYEKMQ (reference sequence). CDR3 DNA sequence: TGTGCCAGCAGCTTAGAGGGGATCCCCTACGAGCAGTACTTC. It translates to CASSLEGIPYEQYF.

This clone was detected a few times. V and J are TRBV27 and TRBJ2-7; D not certain. The CDR3 contains 13 residues. Germline-derived CDR1 and CDR2 are MNHEY and SMNVEV (reference sequence). The V end was cut by 5 bases, the J end by 4 bases, with 12 bases between. CDR3 DNA sequence: TGTGCCAGCAGTCCCGGTCTGGGATACGAGCAGTACTTC. Translation gives CASSPGLGYEQYF.

This clone has more than one count but fewer than ten. The chain carries TRBV30 and TRBJ2-2, with D perhaps TRBD1 (5 bases). Trimming left V 6 bases short and J 3 bases short, with 17 bases between. CDR3 length equals 15 residues. Germline CDR1 is GTSNPN and CDR2 is SVGIG (reference sequence). The DNA for the CDR3 is TGTGCCTGTCATCGGACACTTTTGGACACCGGGGAGCTGTTTTTT. As protein: CACHRTLLDTGELFF.

The chain links TRBV19 to TRBJ2-7; a weak D match, TRBD1 (7 bases). The CDR3 is 14 amino acids. Trimming took 10 bases from V and 2 from J, leaving 18 bases between them. Germline V gene sequence: CDR1 LNHDA, CDR2 SQIVND (reference sequence). Here the CDR3 reads CATGDRTGTYEQYF. The DNA of the CDR3 is TGTGCCACGGGGGACCGGACAGGAACCTACGAGCAGTACTTC.

The rearrangement links TRBV4-3 to TRBJ2-7; no definite D call. Germline V gene data show CDR1 as LGHNA and CDR2 as YSLEER. The CDR3 is 14 residues long. V was trimmed by 3 bases and J by 6 bases, leaving 15 bases between them. CDR3 protein: CASSQRRVTGEQYF. In DNA, the CDR3 is TGCGCCAGCAGCCAGAGAAGGGTAACTGGCGAGCAGTACTTC.

The chain couples TRBV11-2 to TRBJ1-2; 7 bases align to TRBD1. The V and J ends lost 1 base and 4 bases, in that order; junction bases with no gene match: 3. Germline V CDR1 and CDR2: SGHAT, FQNNGV. This CDR3 spans 14 amino acids. The CDR3 DNA reads TGTGCCAGCAGCTTAGGACAGGGTCCCTATGGCTACACCTTC. This translates into CASSLGQGPYGYTF.

The chain is built from TRBV27 and TRBJ1-5; D is possibly TRBD1 (5 bases). Germline lookup yields CDR1 MNHEY and CDR2 SMNVEV (reference sequence). There are 14 residues in the CDR3. Trimming removed 5 bases from V and 8 bases from J, with 16 bases in between. In DNA, the CDR3 is TGTGCCAGCAGTGAACGGCAGGGATCCGAGCCCCAGCATTTT. Its translation is CASSERQGSEPQHF.

Here the CDR3 DNA reads TGTGCCTGGAGCCCAGGGAGCATTGGGATTGAGTCCTATAATTCACCCCTCCACTTT. Encoded protein: CAWSPGSIGIESYNSPLHF. This rearrangement joins TRBV30 to TRBJ1-6; D possibly corresponds to TRBD1 (5 bases). This CDR3 has 19 amino acids. Germline CDR1 is GTSNPN and CDR2 is SVGIG (reference sequence). V lost 3 bases and J 1 base, leaving 22 bases between the germline ends.

The V call is TRBV25-1, the J call TRBJ2-5, with D uncertain. CDR1 and CDR2 (germline): MGHDK, SYGVNS. The CDR3 contains 15 residues. The V end was cut by 0 bases, the J end by 5 bases, with 13 bases between. The CDR3, as DNA: TGTGCCAGCAGTGAATATGTGGGATCTAGGGAGACCCAGTACTTC. It encodes CASSEYVGSRETQYF.

This clone appeared a few times. CDR3 sequence (DNA): TGTGCCAGCTCACCCCGTGGGGAGGGGTCAGATACGCAGTATTTT. It codes for CASSPRGEGSDTQYF. This chain uses TRBV18 with TRBJ2-3, with 7 bases aligning to TRBD2. The CDR3 is made up of 15 amino acids. Germline lookup yields CDR1 KGHSH and CDR2 LQKENI. With V trimmed by 3 bases and J by 4 bases, 7 bases remained unmatched.

V gene TRBV14 combines with J gene TRBJ2-1; TRBD1 or TRBD2 may be the D gene (5 bases each). The V and J ends lost 5 bases and 7 bases respectively, with 12 bases between them. This CDR3 comprises 13 residues. Germline CDR1 is SGHDN and CDR2 is FVKESK. The CDR3 sequence is CASSSIGANEQFF. The CDR3 DNA is TGTGCCAGCAGCTCAATCGGGGCTAATGAGCAGTTCTTC.

The sample holds many counts of this clone. V usage is TRBV7-9 and J usage is TRBJ1-4; D is uncertain. Germline V gene sequence: CDR1 SEHNR, CDR2 FQNEAQ (reference sequence). The CDR3 covers 14 residues. Trimming removed 5 bases from V and 8 bases from J, with 15 bases in between. CDR3 coding DNA: TGTGCCAGCAGCCTGGTTGGCGTCTACGAAAAACTGTTTTTT. Protein product: CASSLVGVYEKLFF.

The V call is TRBV27, the J call TRBJ2-2; D perhaps matches TRBD2 (5 bases). The length of the CDR3 is 16 residues. The V gene's germline CDR1 is MNHEY and CDR2 SMNVEV (reference sequence). The ends were cut back, 1 base at V and 5 bases at J, with 14 bases in the middle. CDR3 sequence (DNA): TGTGCCAGCAGTTTATTAGGGAGTTTGGGAACCGGGGAGCTGTTTTTT. This encodes CASSLLGSLGTGELFF.

The J gene is TRBJ1-2, the V gene TRBV29-1; 7 bases agree with TRBD1. The trim removed 4 bases at V and 0 bases at J, leaving 2 bases unmatched. Germline lookup yields CDR1 SQVTM and CDR2 ANQGSEA. CDR3 length: 13 amino acids. As DNA, the CDR3 is TGCAGCGTTGCGACAGGGACTAACTATGGCTACACCTTC. Translation gives CSVATGTNYGYTF.

This chain connects TRBV10-3 to TRBJ1-5; D remains unclear. The V end was cut by 4 bases, the J end by 6 bases, with 13 bases between. The CDR3 runs 14 residues. The germline gives CDR1 ENHRY, CDR2 SYGVKD. The CDR3 is CAISGAPAPQPQHF. The CDR3 DNA reads as TGTGCCATCAGTGGCGCCCCGGCCCCTCAGCCCCAGCATTTT.

This chain uses TRBV4-1 with TRBJ2-2; tentative D call: TRBD2 (5 bases). V was trimmed by 3 bases and J by 1 base, leaving 9 bases between them. The V gene's germline CDR1 is MGHRA and CDR2 YSYEKL. The CDR3 totals 15 residues. The CDR3 region has the DNA TGCGCCAGCAGCCAGCCAGCGGAGAACACCGGGGAGCTGTTTTTT. Protein: CASSQPAENTGELFF.

The chain joins TRBV5-6 to TRBJ2-7; the match to TRBD1 covers 8 bases. Germline CDR1 and CDR2: SGHDT and YYEEEE. The CDR3 has 14 residues. V dropped 4 bases and J dropped 2; count of bases not matched to a gene: 5. The CDR3 region is CASSQDRETYEQYF. DNA of the CDR3: TGTGCCAGCAGCCAGGACAGGGAGACCTACGAGCAGTACTTC.

The chain joins TRBV29-1 to TRBJ2-7, with D unresolved. This CDR3 spans 13 amino acids. CDR1 SQVTM and CDR2 ANQGSEA come from the germline V gene. V was shortened by 7 bases and J by 0 bases, with 13 bases between the two germline ends. CDR3 protein: CSALITPSYEQYF. Here the CDR3 DNA reads TGCAGCGCTCTAATTACACCCTCCTACGAGCAGTACTTC.

V and J are TRBV19 and TRBJ1-2, with unresolved D. The CDR3 has 12 amino acids. The germline V and J ends were trimmed by 0 bases and 8 bases, with 7 bases remaining between them. CDR1 is LNHDA and CDR2 is SQIVND in the germline V gene (reference sequence). The CDR3 loop reads CASSIDGGGYTF. Written as DNA, the CDR3 is TGTGCCAGTAGTATAGACGGCGGGGGCTACACCTTC.

V is TRBV4-2 and J is TRBJ2-5; D might be TRBD1 (5 bases). Trimming left V 0 bases short and J 2 bases short, with 13 bases between. Germline lookup yields CDR1 LGHNA and CDR2 YNFKEQ. This CDR3 comprises 16 residues. The CDR3 protein is CASSQDTGGEQETQYF. CDR3 in DNA: TGTGCCAGCAGCCAAGATACAGGTGGGGAACAAGAGACCCAGTACTTC.